The source of this T cell receptor (beta chain) is a study of radiation and T cells in renal cell carcinoma (dated by TCRdb to about 2020). Turning to the overall study: In total, more than 50 samples underwent TCR beta sequencing: some 25 tumors plus 27 peripheral blood samples. Across all 50 or so samples, under 5,000,000 unique CDR3 nucleotide sequences, encoding 2,658,974 unique CDR3 amino acid sequences, were identified. General findings and caveats noted by the study authors: Compared with controls, irradiated tumors had higher TCR clonality, as the top 100 clonotypes made up an average of 54% of the repertoire, versus around 45% in nephrectomy-only tumors. Intratumoral heterogeneity went uncaptured because the only tumor material available was small regions of around 1 g. With a single-armed trial design, the study had no way to address how radiation dose or scheduling affects the TCR repertoire. Compared with control tumors, irradiated tumors had a greater number of dominant CDR3 motifs, and those motifs took up a bigger portion of the repertoire.

TCR beta libraries were generated from genomic DNA with the immunoSEQ kit, following the manufacturer's recommendations. To prepare the libraries, a first multiplex PCR with proprietary primers was run, followed by a second PCR that added unique barcodes, and a bead cleanup was done after each round. A positive control reaction and a negative control reaction, both provided in the kit, were run with every batch of samples. The final libraries were assessed on an Agilent 4200 TapeStation D1000 ScreenTape, pooled by volume, and quantified by qPCR. An Illumina NextSeq500 fitted with a MidOutput 150-cycle cartridge performed the sequencing, running 156 Read1 cycles and 15 Index1 cycles with the kit's custom primers. The pooled library was loaded at around 1.1 pM with an approximately 20% PhiX control spike-in. For the original study's pipeline: Vendor-processed data were analyzed in R, and a clonotype was defined as all T cells sharing the same CDR3 nucleotide sequence. For clone abundance analyses, frequencies were normalized to the 10,000 most abundant clones in each sample. Public T cell clones, averaging fewer than five per sample, were removed before analysis. The dominant motif analysis was done with ImmunoMap using the PAM10 matrix, a gap penalty of 30, and a homology threshold of 0.3, and motifs with a cumulative frequency of at least 0.01 were considered dominant. TCRdb took this table from immuneACCESS and kept in-frame rearrangements with V and J called. Such tables lack part of the clones; where checked against another copy, unresolved V genes explain under half of the gap, and the rest is unexplained. Clone size and V and J calls were adopted from that table, with D and trimming inferred from the DNA. The sample data list some 25,000 clones, and roughly 60% of these were observed just once. About 20% of the sample lies in the top ten.

Interpreted using the paper, the time point label stands for: tumor resected at nephrectomy. Per the publication, the treatment or condition label means: treatment-naive control, cytoreductive nephrectomy. For controls, tumors were taken from treatment-naive renal cell carcinoma patients who had cytoreductive nephrectomy with no radiation beforehand. Every patient had renal cell carcinoma of clear cell pathology. The control tumors used for TCR sequencing were from a few females and roughly ten males, were resected between about 2010 and 2014, and had a median patient age of around 56 years (range roughly 40 to 82). Tumors were mechanically dissociated, digested with collagenase/hyaluronidase at 37 °C, processed in gentleMACS C tubes, and stored in liquid nitrogen. The QIAamp DNA Blood Mini Kit (Qiagen) was used to prepare genomic DNA for TCR sequencing. Samples were included in the analyses only if all quality control checks were passed.

There are many counts of this clone. It lacks a known antigen. There are no base qualities to consult, and no much larger clone falls within one base. From a lookup of the germline V gene, CDR1 and CDR2 are SNHLY and FYNNEI. Trimming takes 7 bases off V and 4 bases off J; junction bases not matched to a gene: 10. From cysteine to phenylalanine, the CDR3 is 15 amino acids long. Of all the DNA, just the CDR3 is kept, 45 bases in frame from base 1. The specimen was tumor tissue, collected from a patient whose treatment was nephrectomy without radiotherapy. The TCR sequence derives from a man aged 35 to 55 with renal cell carcinoma. The chain was built from TRBV2 and TRBJ1-1; 9 junctional bases match TRBD1. The DNA is TGTGCCAGCATTGGGACAGGGCATGATGGCACTGAAGCTTTCTTT. The resulting protein is CASIGTGHDGTEAFF.